Here is one T cell receptor (beta chain) with its context. Its antigen is as yet unknown. Germline V CDR1 and CDR2: LGHNA, YSLEER. The CDR3 contains 15 residues. J gave up 9 bases and V 1 base, and 4 bases lay outside the gene matches. These data belong to a study of graft-versus-host responses after intestinal transplantation. The wider study: Recipients had multivisceral, liver-intestinal, or isolated intestinal transplants. Every recipient underwent anti-thymocyte globulin induction, then tacrolimus and steroids for three to four years.

Study-level findings and limits: Early post-transplant falls in HvG clones accompanied the peak levels of circulating GvH clones. GvH clones appeared in recipient marrow, some first in ileum or blood.

Here immunoSEQ multiplex PCR was the method, and the copy in TCRdb shows in-frame clones only, minus some. The data contain tens of thousands of clones, roughly nine tenths of them singletons. The sample was PBMCs, taken 524 days after transplant. The sequence came from a human patient who received an intestinal transplant, so some T cells may come from the graft donor. The V call is TRBV4-3, the J call TRBJ1-6; 9 bases line up with TRBD1. The CDR3 DNA reads as TGCGCCAGCAGCCAAGCCGGGACAGGGACTTCACCCCTCCACTTT. Translated, it gives CASSQAGTGTSPLHF.